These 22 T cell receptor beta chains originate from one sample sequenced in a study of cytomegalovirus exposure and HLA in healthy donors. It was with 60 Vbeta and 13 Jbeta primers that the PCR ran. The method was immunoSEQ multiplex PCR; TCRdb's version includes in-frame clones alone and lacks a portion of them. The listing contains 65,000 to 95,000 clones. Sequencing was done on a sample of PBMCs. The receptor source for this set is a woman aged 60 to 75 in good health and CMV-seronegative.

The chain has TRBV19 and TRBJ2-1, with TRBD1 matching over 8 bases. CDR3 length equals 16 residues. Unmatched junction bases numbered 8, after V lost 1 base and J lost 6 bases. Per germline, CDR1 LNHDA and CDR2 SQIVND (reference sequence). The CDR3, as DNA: TGTGCCAGTAGTATAGGTACCTGGCAGGGGGCCAATGAGCAGTTCTTC. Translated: CASSIGTWQGANEQFF.

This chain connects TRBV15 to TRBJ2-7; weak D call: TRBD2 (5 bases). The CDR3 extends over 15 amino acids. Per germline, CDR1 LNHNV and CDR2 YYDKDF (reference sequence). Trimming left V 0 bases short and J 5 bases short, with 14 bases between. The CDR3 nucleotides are TGTGCCACCAGCAGAGATAACGGGGTCAGTAACGAGCAGTACTTC. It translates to CATSRDNGVSNEQYF.

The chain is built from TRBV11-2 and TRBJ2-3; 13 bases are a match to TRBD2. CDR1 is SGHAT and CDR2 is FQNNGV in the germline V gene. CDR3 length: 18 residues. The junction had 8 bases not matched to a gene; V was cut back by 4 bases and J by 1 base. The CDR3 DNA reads TGTGCCAGCAGCTCTGGGGGACTAGCGGGACACGGCACAGATACGCAGTATTTT. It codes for CASSSGGLAGHGTDTQYF.

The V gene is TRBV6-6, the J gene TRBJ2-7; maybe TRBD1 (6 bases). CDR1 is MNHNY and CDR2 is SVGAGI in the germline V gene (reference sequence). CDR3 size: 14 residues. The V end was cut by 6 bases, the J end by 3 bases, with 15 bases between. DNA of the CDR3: TGTGCCAGCAGCACTAACAGGGCTGGCTACGAGCAGTACTTC. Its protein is CASSTNRAGYEQYF.

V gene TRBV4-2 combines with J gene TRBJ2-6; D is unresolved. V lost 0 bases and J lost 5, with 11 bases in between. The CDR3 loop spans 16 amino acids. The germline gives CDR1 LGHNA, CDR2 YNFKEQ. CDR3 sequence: CASSQESADWANVLTF. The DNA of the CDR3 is TGTGCCAGCAGCCAAGAATCCGCCGACTGGGCCAACGTCCTGACTTTC.

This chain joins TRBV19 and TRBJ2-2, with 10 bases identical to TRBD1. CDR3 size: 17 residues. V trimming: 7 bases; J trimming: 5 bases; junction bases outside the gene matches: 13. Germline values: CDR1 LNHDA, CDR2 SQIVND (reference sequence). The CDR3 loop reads CASTSRTGGQSTGELFF. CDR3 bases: TGTGCCAGTACCTCCAGGACAGGGGGTCAGTCTACCGGGGAGCTGTTTTTT.

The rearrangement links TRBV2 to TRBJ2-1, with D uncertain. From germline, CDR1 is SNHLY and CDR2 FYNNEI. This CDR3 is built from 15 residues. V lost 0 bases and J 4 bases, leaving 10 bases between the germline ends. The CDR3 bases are TGTGCCAGCAGTGAAGCGCTTCGAGCTTACAATGAGCAGTTCTTC. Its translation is CASSEALRAYNEQFF.

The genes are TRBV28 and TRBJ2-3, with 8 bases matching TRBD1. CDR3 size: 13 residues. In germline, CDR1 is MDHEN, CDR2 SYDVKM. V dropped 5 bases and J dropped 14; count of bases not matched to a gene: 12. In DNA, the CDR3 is TGTGCCAGCAGTACTCTAGGACAGGGTGGGTGGTATTTT. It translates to CASSTLGQGGWYF. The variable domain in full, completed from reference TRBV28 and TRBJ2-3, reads DVKVTQSSRYLVKRTGEKVFLECVQDMDHENMFWYRQDPGLGLRLIYFSYDVKMKEKGDIPEGYSVSREKKERFSLILESASTNQTSMYLCASSTLGQGGWYFGPGTRLTVL.

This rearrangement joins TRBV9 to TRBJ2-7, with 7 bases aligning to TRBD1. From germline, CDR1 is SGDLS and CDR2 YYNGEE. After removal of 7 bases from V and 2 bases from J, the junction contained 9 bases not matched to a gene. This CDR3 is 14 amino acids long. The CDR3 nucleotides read TGTGCCAGCTGCCCCGGGACAGCAACCTACGAGCAGTACTTC. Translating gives CASCPGTATYEQYF.

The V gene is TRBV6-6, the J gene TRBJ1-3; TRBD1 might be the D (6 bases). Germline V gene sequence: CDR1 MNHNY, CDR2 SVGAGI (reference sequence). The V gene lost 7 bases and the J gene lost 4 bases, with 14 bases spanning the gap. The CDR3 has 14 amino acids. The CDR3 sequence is CASNKQGTGNTIYF. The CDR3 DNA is TGTGCCAGCAACAAACAGGGAACCGGAAACACCATATATTTT.

CDR3 DNA: TGTGCCAGCAGCTCCCAGACGGGGGGCAAAAATGAGCAGTTCTTC. Translation gives CASSSQTGGKNEQFF. V usage is TRBV11-2 and J usage is TRBJ2-1; TRBD2 might be the D (7 bases). The germline V gene has CDR1 SGHAT and CDR2 FQNNGV. The CDR3 is 15 residues long. V was clipped by 4 bases and J by 7 bases, with 17 bases between them.

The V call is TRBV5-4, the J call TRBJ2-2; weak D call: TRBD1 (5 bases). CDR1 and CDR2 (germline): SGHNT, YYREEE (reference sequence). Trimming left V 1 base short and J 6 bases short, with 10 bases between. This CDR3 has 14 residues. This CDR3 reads CASSLTGYPGELFF. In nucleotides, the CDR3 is TGTGCCAGCAGCTTGACAGGCTACCCCGGGGAGCTGTTTTTT.

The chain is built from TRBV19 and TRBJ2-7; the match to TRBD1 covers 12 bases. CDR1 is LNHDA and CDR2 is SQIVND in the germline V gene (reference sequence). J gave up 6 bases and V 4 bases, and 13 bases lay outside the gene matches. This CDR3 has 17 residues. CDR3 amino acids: CASSKLGQGASSGEQYF. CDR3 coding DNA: TGTGCCAGTAGTAAGCTGGGACAGGGGGCTAGTTCGGGCGAGCAGTACTTC.

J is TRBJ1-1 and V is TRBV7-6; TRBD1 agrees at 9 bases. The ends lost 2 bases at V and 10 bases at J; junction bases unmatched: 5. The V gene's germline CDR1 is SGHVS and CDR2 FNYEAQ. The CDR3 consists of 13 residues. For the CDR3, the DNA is TGTGCCAGCAGCTTAACCCGACAGGGGGGAGCTTTCTTT. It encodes CASSLTRQGGAFF.

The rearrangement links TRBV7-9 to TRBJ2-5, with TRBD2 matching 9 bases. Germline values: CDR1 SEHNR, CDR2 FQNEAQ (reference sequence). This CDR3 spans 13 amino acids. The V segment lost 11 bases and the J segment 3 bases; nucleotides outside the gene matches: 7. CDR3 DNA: TGTGCCGGGGGACTAGCAGATAAAGAGACCCAGTACTTC. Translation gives CAGGLADKETQYF. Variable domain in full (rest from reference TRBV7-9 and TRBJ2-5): DTGVSQNPRHKITKRGQNVTFRCDPISEHNRLYWYRQTLGQGPEFLTYFQNEAQLEKSRLLSDRFSAERPKGSFSTLEIQRTEQGDSAMYLCAGGLADKETQYFGPGTRLLVL.

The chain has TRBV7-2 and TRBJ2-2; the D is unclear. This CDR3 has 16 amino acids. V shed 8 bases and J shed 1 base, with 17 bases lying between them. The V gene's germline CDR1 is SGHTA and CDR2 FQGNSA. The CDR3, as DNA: TGTGCCAGCGGCCTATGGGCGTTGGGGAACACCGGGGAGCTGTTTTTT. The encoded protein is CASGLWALGNTGELFF.

The chain's CDR3 is CASSRGGGFPSNQPQHF. CDR3 nucleotides: TGTGCCAGCAGCCGCGGGGGGGGCTTTCCTAGCAATCAGCCCCAGCATTTT. V is TRBV7-9 and J is TRBJ1-5; possible D gene TRBD1, 6 bases. Trimming cost V 5 bases and J 0 bases, with 17 bases left between them. There are 17 residues in the CDR3. The germline V gene has CDR1 SEHNR and CDR2 FQNEAQ (reference sequence). The whole variable domain, remainder taken from reference TRBV7-9 and TRBJ1-5, is DTGVSQNPRHKITKRGQNVTFRCDPISEHNRLYWYRQTLGQGPEFLTYFQNEAQLEKSRLLSDRFSAERPKGSFSTLEIQRTEQGDSAMYLCASSRGGGFPSNQPQHFGDGTRLSIL.

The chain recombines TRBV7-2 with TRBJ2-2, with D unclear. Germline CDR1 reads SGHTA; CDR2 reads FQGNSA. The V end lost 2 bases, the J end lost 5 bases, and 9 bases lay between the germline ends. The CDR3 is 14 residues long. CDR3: CASSLQTLTGELFF. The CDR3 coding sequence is TGTGCCAGCAGCTTACAGACACTTACCGGGGAGCTGTTTTTT. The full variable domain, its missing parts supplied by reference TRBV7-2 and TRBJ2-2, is GAGVSQSPSNKVTEKGKDVELRCDPISGHTALYWYRQSLGQGLEFLIYFQGNSAPDKSGLPSDRFSAERTGGSVSTLTIQRTQQEDSAVYLCASSLQTLTGELFFGEGSRLTVL.

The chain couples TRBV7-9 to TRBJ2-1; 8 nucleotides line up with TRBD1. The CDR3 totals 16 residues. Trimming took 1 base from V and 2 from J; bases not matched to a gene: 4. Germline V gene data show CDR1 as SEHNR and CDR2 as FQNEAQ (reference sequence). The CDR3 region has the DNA TGTGCCAGCAGCTTAGGGACAGGGAGCGCCTACAATGAGCAGTTCTTC. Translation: CASSLGTGSAYNEQFF.

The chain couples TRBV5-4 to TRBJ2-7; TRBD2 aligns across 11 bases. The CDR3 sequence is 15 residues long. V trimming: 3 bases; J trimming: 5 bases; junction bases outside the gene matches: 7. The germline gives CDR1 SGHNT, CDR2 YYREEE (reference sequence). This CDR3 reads CASSSTSGRAHEQYF. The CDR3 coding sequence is TGTGCCAGCAGCTCAACTAGCGGGAGAGCCCACGAGCAGTACTTC.

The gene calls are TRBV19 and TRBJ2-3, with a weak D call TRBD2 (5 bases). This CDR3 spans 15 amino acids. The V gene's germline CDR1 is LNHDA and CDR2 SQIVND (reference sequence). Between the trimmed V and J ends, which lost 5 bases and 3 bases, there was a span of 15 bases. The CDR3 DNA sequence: TGTGCCAGTAGTGCCGAGGGCCTCAGGACAGATACGCAGTATTTT. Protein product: CASSAEGLRTDTQYF.

In nucleotides, the CDR3 is TGTGCCAGTAGTTTAGGACAAACCACAGATACGCAGTATTTT. It encodes CASSLGQTTDTQYF. The chain recombines TRBV19 with TRBJ2-3; a weak D match, TRBD1 (5 bases). Trimming left V 5 bases short and J 2 bases short, with 11 bases between. CDR3 length: 14 residues. CDR1 LNHDA and CDR2 SQIVND come from the germline V gene (reference sequence).